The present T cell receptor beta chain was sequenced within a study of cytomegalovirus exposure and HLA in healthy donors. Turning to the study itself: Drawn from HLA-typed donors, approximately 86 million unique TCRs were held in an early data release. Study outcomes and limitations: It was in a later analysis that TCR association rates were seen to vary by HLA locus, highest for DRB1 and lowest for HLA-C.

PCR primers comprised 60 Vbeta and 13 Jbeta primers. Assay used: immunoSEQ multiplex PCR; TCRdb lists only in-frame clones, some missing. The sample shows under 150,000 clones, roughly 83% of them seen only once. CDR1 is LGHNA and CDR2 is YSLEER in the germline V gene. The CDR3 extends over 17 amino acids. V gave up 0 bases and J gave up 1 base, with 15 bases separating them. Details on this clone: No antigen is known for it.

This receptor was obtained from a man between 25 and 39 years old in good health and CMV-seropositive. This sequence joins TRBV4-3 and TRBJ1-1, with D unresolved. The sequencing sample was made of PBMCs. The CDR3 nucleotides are TGCGCCAGCAGCCAAGATCCAGCCCCCGGGGAGAACACTGAAGCTTTCTTT. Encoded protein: CASSQDPAPGENTEAFF.